This T cell receptor (beta chain) was identified during a study of T cell responses to AZD1222 COVID-19 vaccine (dated by TCRdb to about 2021). A note on the overall study: AZD1222 recipients with second doses at about 4 weeks or about 12 weeks were pooled, because spike-specific TCR depth and breadth did not differ between schedules. TCR sequencing was performed for some 250 trial participants, of whom some 200 were given two doses of AZD1222 and some 26 were given two doses of MenACWY control vaccine. Trial participants were enrolled into age subgroups of 18-55, 56-69 and 70-plus years, which contained 148, 28 and 57 TCR-sequenced participants, respectively. The full study reports these points: Only six AZD1222 recipients were SARS-CoV-2 seropositive at baseline, limiting conclusions about previously exposed vaccinees. The whole spike protein was spanned by vaccine-associated CD4 TCRs, and dominant responses were seen in regions 160-218 and 743-854. Reportedly, almost half of the unique spike-specific TCRs recognized epitopes lying outside the regions that are mutated in the B.1.351 and B.1.1.7 variants. After two AZD1222 doses, spike-specific TCR breadth and depth were significantly higher than at day 0 and than in MenACWY recipients. Participants were mostly white British, with more females than males. The authors suggested clonal diversity may have been underestimated. The 56-69-year group was small, and its depth increase did not reach significance, likely because of low power. Because no day 14 peak-response samples were available, the repertoires could be characterized only after the peak T cell response.

The CDR3 regions of human TCRbeta chains were subjected to immunosequencing. For the original study's pipeline: Repertoire TCRs were checked for matches against a reference library of SARS-CoV-2-specific TCRs that had been generated using the MIRA antigen-specificity platform. Breadth was defined as the fraction of unique TCRs that were SARS-CoV-2-associated. Depth was defined as the fraction of total T cells that were SARS-CoV-2-associated. Each spike-specific TCR was assigned to its reactive spike region and to a CD4 or CD8 class using the MIRA data. Log10-transformed breadth and depth values were compared by one-way ANOVA with Sidak's multiple comparisons tests. Imported from immuneACCESS, the table was reduced by TCRdb to in-frame sequences with V and J called. These copies leave out some clones; in studies compared against another copy, an unresolved V gene accounts for under half, and the cause of the remainder is not known. V and J calls and clone size are as listed in that table; D and trimming were resolved from the DNA. This sample has 100,000 to 150,000 clones in its table, and around 85% of those were observed once. Of the sample, approximately 5.9% is held by the ten largest clones.

This clone was observed a handful of times. Its target antigen remains unknown. No clone much larger than this one lies a single base away; base qualities are absent. Trimming leaves V shorter by 5 bases and J shorter by 4 bases, with the junction holding 12 bases beyond the gene matches. The cysteine opens and the phenylalanine closes a CDR3 of 18 amino acids. Of the read, only the CDR3 DNA is kept; its 54 bases are in frame from base 1. CDR1 and CDR2, looked up from the germline V gene, are MDHEN and SYDVKM. The time point label, read with the paper, signifies: baseline before first vaccination. Vaccinee samples were obtained from the UK trials COV001 and COV002, which included a single-blind randomized controlled phase 2/3 trial of AZD1222 (ChAdOx1 nCoV-19) in healthy adults. For TCRbeta chain sequencing, PBMC samples were collected from trial participants at day 0 and at day 28 after the second dose.

The sequence is built from TRBV28 and TRBJ2-2, with 11 bases aligning to TRBD2. The sample in question was peripheral blood, obtained on day 0 of AZD1222 vaccination. The sequence was collected from an adult in good health. The nucleotide sequence reads as follows: TGTGCCAGCAGTGCCCCGACTAGCGGGGCGTCGAGCACCGGGGAGCTGTTTTTT. The encoded protein is CASSAPTSGASSTGELFF.